The clone carrying this T cell receptor (beta chain) came up a few times. Its antigen is still unknown. Molecular barcoding with unique molecular identifiers was used for the TCRbeta library. TCRdb fed the PCR reads into MiXCR, producing one record per CDR3 protein. Among around 800,000 distinct CDR3 sequences listed, under 20% were seen once. The data are from a study of T-cell reconstitution after alpha-beta-depleted transplantation in children. Study-level points and caveats: At one year after transplant, newly produced T cells mostly accounted for T-cell counts and diversity.

This sequence was found in a male patient between 10 and 17 years old who had a stem cell transplant for acute lymphoblastic leukemia, so the T cells may come from the graft donor. This specimen consisted of PBMCs, mostly from graft donor cells, obtained 360 days after TCRalphabeta/CD19-depleted stem cell transplant.

CDR3 nucleotide sequence: TGCAGCGCGGACTCGAACTACAATGAGCAGTTCTTC. Its protein product is CSADSNYNEQFF. The V gene is TRBV29-1, the J gene TRBJ2-1, with TRBD2 as a possible D gene (5 bases). The CDR3 totals 12 residues. Between the trimmed V and J ends, which lost 7 bases and 3 bases, there was a span of 10 bases. CDR1 is SQVTM and CDR2 is ANQGSEA in the germline V gene.